The clone carrying this TCR beta chain was counted between two and nine times. Its antigen is currently unknown. The TCRbeta library incorporated unique molecular identifiers. Each CDR3 protein gets one entry after TCRdb re-called the PCR reads with MiXCR. The profile shows approximately 290,000 distinct CDR3 sequences, more than 9% of them singletons. The entry originates in a study of T-cell reconstitution after alpha-beta-depleted transplantation in children. Study findings and constraints: In patients about two months after transplant, alpha-beta T cells reportedly arose from several hundred expanded graft clones. T cells produced anew were the main source of T-cell counts and diversity one year after transplant.

This CDR3 has 15 amino acids. V lost 4 bases to trimming and J lost 5 bases; unmatched junction nucleotides: 9. The germline gives CDR1 MGHDK, CDR2 SYGVNS. This TCR was sampled from a male patient aged 2 to 10 who had a stem cell transplant for chronic granulomatous disease, so the T cells may come from the graft donor. Sample: peripheral blood, taken 180 days after TCRalphabeta/CD19-depleted stem cell transplant. V gene TRBV25-1 combines with J gene TRBJ2-5; 8 bases match TRBD1. The CDR3 nucleotides are TGTGCCAGCAGTGCCTGGACAGGGTCACGGGAGACCCAGTACTTC. Protein: CASSAWTGSRETQYF. Full variable domain (rest looked up from reference TRBV25-1 and TRBJ2-5): EADIYQTPRYLVIGTGKKITLECSQTMGHDKMYWYQQDPGMELHLIHYSYGVNSTEKGDLSSESTVSRIRTEHFPLTLESARPSHTSQYLCASSAWTGSRETQYFGPGTRLLVL.